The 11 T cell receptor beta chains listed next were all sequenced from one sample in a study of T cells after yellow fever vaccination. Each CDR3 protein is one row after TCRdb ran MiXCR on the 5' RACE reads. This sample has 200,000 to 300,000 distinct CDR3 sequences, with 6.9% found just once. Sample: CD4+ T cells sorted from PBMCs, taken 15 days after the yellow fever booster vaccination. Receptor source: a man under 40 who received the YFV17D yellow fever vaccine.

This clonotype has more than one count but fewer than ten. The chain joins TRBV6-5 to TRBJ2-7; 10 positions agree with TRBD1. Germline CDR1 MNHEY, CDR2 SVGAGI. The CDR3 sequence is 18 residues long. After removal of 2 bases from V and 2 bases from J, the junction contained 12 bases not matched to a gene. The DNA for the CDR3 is TGTGCCAGCAGTTACCTTCGAACAGGGACAGGGGCCCCCTACGAGCAGTACTTC. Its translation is CASSYLRTGTGAPYEQYF.

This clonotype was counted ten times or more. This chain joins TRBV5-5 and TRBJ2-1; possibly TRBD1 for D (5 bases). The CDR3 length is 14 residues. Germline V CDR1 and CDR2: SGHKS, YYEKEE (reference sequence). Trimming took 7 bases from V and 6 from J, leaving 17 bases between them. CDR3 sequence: CASGLPRVPNEQFF. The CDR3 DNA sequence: TGTGCCAGCGGCCTCCCCAGGGTCCCCAATGAGCAGTTCTTC.

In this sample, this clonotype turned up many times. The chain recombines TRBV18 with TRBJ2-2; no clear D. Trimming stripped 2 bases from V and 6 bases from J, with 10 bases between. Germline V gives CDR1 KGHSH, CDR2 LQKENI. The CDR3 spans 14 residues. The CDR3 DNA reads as TGTGCCAGCTCACCAGCGCAGGCAGCCGGGGAGCTGTTTTTT. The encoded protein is CASSPAQAAGELFF.

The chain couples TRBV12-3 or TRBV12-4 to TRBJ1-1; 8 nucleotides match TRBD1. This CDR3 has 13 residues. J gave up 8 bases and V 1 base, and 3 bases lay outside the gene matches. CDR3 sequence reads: CASSLGQGLEAFF. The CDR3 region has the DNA TGTGCCAGCAGTTTAGGACAGGGGCTAGAAGCTTTCTTT.

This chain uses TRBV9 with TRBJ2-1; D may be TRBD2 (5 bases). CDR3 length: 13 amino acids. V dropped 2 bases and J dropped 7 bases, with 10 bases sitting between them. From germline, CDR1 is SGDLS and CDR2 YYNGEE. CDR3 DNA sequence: TGTGCCAGCAGCGTTAAGAGGGATAATGAGCAGTTCTTC. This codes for CASSVKRDNEQFF.

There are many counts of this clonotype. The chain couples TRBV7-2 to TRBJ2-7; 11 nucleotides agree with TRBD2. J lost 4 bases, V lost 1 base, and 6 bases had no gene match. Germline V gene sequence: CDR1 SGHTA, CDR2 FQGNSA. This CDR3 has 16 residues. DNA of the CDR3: TGTGCCAGCAGCTTAGGGACTAGCGGGCTCGGATACGAGCAGTACTTC. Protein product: CASSLGTSGLGYEQYF.

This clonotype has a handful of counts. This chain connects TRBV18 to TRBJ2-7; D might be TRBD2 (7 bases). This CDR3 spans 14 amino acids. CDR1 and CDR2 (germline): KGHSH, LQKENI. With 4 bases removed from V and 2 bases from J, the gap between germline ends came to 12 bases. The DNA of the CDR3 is TGTGCCAGCTCACGTGGGGAGGGGGCCTACGAGCAGTACTTC. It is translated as CASSRGEGAYEQYF. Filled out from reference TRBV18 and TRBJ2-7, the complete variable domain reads NAGVMQNPRHLVRRRGQEARLRCSPMKGHSHVYWYRQLPEEGLKFMVYLQKENIIDESGMPKERFSAEFPKEGPSILRIQQVVRGDSAAYFCASSRGEGAYEQYFGPGTRLTVT.

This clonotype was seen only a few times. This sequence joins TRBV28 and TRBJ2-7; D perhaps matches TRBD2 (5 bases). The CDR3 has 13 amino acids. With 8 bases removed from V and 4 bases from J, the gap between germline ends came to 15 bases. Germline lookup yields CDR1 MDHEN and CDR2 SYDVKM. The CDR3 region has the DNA TGTGCCAGCGCAAACGCTGGGAGTTACGAGCAGTACTTC. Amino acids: CASANAGSYEQYF.

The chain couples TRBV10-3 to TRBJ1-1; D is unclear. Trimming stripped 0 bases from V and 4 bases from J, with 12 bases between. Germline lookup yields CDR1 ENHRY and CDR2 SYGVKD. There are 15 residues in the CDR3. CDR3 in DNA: TGTGCCATCAGTGAGTCGGTAGATAGGGCCACTGAAGCTTTCTTT. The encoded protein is CAISESVDRATEAFF.

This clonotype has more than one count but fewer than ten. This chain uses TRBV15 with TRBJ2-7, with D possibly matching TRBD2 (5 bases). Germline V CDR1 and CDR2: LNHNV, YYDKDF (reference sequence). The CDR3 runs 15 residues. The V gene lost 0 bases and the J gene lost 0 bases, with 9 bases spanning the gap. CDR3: CATSRDPGNSYEQYF. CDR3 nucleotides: TGTGCCACCAGCAGAGATCCGGGGAACTCCTACGAGCAGTACTTC. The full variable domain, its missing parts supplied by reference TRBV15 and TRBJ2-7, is DAMVIQNPRYQVTQFGKPVTLSCSQTLNHNVMYWYQQKSSQAPKLLFHYYDKDFNNEADTPDNFQSRRPNTSFCFLDIRSPGLGDTAMYLCATSRDPGNSYEQYFGPGTRLTVT.

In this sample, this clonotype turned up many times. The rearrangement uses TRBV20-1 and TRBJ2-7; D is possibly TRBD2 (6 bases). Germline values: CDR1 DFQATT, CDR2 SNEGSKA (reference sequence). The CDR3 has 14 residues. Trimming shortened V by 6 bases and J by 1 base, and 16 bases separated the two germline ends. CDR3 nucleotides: TGCAGTGCCACCCGCCAAGGGACTTCCTACGAGCAGTACTTC. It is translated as CSATRQGTSYEQYF.